This section outlines one T cell receptor beta chain sequence together with its context. Its antigen remains unknown. Some clones are missing from TCRdb's copy, which holds only in-frame ones; the method was immunoSEQ multiplex PCR. Counted here are about 2.5 million clones, 92% occurring once; the ten biggest clones make up about 0.41%. This sample stems from a study of shared clonotypes between healthy human individuals. Study information: CD8 memory received one plate per donor, CD8 naive two, CD4 memory three and CD4 naive three.

General observations from the study: Sampling covered nothing but blood. Tissue TCR repertoires likely differ from those found in blood. Generally, estimated richness proved larger in naive subsets than it did in memory subsets. Clonotypes shared by all four donors outscored non-shared clonotypes in generation probability.

The sample comprised naive CD4+ T cells from PBMCs. Sample subset: CD45RA+ positively selected. The origin of this receptor is a man aged 18 to 35 in good health. Some clones in this sample may be carry-over from other donors' samples.

The CDR3 DNA follows: TGTGCCTTCAGACACCCTGGGACAGGGAAGGGGAACATTCAGTACTTC. This gives the protein CAFRHPGTGKGNIQYF. The chain links TRBV30 to TRBJ2-4, with 9 bases aligning to TRBD1. Germline V lookup: CDR1 GTSNPN, CDR2 SVGIG (reference sequence). The CDR3 has 16 amino acids. The junction had 17 bases not matched to a gene; V was cut back by 7 bases and J by 7 bases.